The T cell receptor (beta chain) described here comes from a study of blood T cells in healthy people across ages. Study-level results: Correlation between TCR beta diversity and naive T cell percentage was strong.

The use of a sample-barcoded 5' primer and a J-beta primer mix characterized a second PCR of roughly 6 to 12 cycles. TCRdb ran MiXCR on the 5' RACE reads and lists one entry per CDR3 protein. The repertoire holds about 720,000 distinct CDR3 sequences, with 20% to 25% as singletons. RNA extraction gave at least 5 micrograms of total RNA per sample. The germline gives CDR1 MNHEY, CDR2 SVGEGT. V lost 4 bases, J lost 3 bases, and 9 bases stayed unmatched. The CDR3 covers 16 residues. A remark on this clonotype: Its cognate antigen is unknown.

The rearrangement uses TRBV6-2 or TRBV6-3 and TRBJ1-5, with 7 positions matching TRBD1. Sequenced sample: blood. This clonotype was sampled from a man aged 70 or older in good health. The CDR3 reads CASSSNRGQVNQPQHF. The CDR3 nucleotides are TGTGCCAGCAGTTCTAATCGCGGACAGGTCAATCAGCCCCAGCATTTT.